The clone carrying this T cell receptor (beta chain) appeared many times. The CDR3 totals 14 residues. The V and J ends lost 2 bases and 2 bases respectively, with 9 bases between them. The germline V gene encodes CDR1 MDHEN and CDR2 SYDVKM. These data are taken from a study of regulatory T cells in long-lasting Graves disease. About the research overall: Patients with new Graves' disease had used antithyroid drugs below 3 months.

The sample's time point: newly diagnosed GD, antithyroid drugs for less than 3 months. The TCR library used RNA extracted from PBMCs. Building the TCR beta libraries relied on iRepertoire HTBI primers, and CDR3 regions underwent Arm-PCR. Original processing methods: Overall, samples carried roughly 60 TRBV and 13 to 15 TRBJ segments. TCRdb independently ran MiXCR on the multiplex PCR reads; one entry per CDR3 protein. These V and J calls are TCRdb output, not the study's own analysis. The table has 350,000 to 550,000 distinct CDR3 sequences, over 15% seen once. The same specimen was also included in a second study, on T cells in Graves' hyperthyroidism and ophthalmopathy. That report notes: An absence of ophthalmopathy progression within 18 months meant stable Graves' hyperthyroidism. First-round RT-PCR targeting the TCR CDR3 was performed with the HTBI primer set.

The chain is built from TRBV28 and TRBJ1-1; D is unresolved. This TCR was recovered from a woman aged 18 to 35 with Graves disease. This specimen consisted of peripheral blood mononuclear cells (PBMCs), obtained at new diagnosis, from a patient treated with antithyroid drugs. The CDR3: CASSLMGGNTEAFF. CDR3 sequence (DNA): TGTGCCAGCAGTTTAATGGGAGGTAACACTGAAGCTTTCTTT.